This T cell receptor (beta chain) emerged from a study of identical twins. This clonotype was recorded many times. After removal of 2 bases from V and 8 bases from J, the junction contained 5 bases not matched to a gene. This CDR3 is built from 15 residues. In TCRdb, the 5' RACE reads were re-called with MiXCR into one record per CDR3 protein. Of around 280,000 distinct CDR3 sequences in the sample, less than 9% were seen once. This same sample was also taken into another study, of yellow fever vaccine responses in identical twins.

The rearrangement links TRBV12-3 or TRBV12-4 to TRBJ2-1; TRBD2 matches at 11 bases. This clonotype was obtained from a woman aged 18 to 35 in good health. Sequencing was performed on memory (CD45RO+) T cells sorted from blood. The CDR3 DNA follows: TGTGCCAGCAGTTTAAGCCTAGCGGGAGGCGATGAGCAGTTCTTC. Protein: CASSLSLAGGDEQFF.